This entry lists 25 T cell receptor beta chains sequenced from one sample in a study of shared clonotypes between healthy human individuals. Profiling relied on immunoSEQ multiplex PCR, and the TCRdb table lists in-frame clones only, not all of them. The repertoire consists of a few million clones, with more than 80% occurring once and the leading ten covering 0.39%. The specimen was naive CD4+ T cells from PBMCs. Stated subset: CD45RA+ positively selected. These receptors all come from a young man in good health. Some clones in this sample may be carry-over from other donors' samples.

This clone is a singleton in its sample. V is TRBV6-4 and J is TRBJ1-2; 7 bases agree with TRBD1. Germline V gene sequence: CDR1 MRHNA, CDR2 SNTAGT. The CDR3 extends over 18 amino acids. V lost 0 bases to trimming and J lost 5 bases; unmatched junction nucleotides: 15. CDR3 region: CASSDSGVGHQQGYGYTF. The CDR3 DNA follows: TGTGCCAGCAGTGACTCAGGGGTGGGACACCAACAGGGGTATGGCTACACCTTC.

Comment on this clone: The same CDR3 also results from other DNA sequences found in this sample. The gene calls are TRBV5-1 and TRBJ2-2; unclear D gene. Trimming shortened V by 0 bases and J by 4 bases, and 7 bases separated the two germline ends. Germline V gene sequence: CDR1 SGHRS, CDR2 YFSETQ. The CDR3 contains 14 residues. For the CDR3, the DNA is TGCGCCAGCAGCTTGGGTAGTGGCACCGGGGAGCTGTTTTTT. This sequence encodes CASSLGSGTGELFF.

The chain combines TRBV19 with TRBJ1-3; a weak D match, TRBD1 (5 bases). V lost 8 bases and J lost 0, with 11 bases in between. CDR1 and CDR2 (germline): LNHDA, SQIVND (reference sequence). This CDR3 spans 14 amino acids. The CDR3 protein is CASRGVSSGNTIYF. Here the CDR3 DNA reads TGTGCCAGTCGAGGGGTTAGCTCTGGAAACACCATATATTTT.

The chain is built from TRBV5-1 and TRBJ1-3, with D perhaps TRBD1 (5 bases). The CDR3 is 17 residues long. V was pared by 4 bases and J by 0 bases, with 17 bases between. Germline V gives CDR1 SGHRS, CDR2 YFSETQ. In DNA form, the CDR3 reads TGCGCCAGCAGCAGTACCGGGACCCCTAACTCTGGAAACACCATATATTTT. It is translated as CASSSTGTPNSGNTIYF.

The chain is built from TRBV15 and TRBJ1-3; TRBD1 matches 7 bases. The trim removed 1 base at V and 0 bases at J, leaving 0 bases unmatched. Germline CDR1 reads LNHNV; CDR2 reads YYDKDF (reference sequence). The length of the CDR3 is 15 residues. CDR3 coding DNA: TGTGCCACCAGCAGAGGACAGGGCTCTGGAAACACCATATATTTT. It encodes CATSRGQGSGNTIYF. The whole variable domain, remainder taken from reference TRBV15 and TRBJ1-3, is DAMVIQNPRYQVTQFGKPVTLSCSQTLNHNVMYWYQQKSSQAPKLLFHYYDKDFNNEADTPDNFQSRRPNTSFCFLDIRSPGLGDTAMYLCATSRGQGSGNTIYFGEGSWLTVV.

This chain connects TRBV7-3 to TRBJ2-3; 10 positions match TRBD2. The CDR3 loop spans 14 amino acids. J lost 6 bases, V lost 4 bases, and 4 bases had no gene match. CDR1 is SGHTA and CDR2 is FQGTGA in the germline V gene. This CDR3 reads CASSSLAGADTQYF. The CDR3 DNA reads TGTGCCAGCAGCTCCCTAGCGGGAGCGGATACGCAGTATTTT.

The chain combines TRBV5-1 with TRBJ2-7; D is uncertain. Per germline, CDR1 SGHRS and CDR2 YFSETQ. Trimming took 0 bases from V and 6 from J, leaving 7 bases between them. The length of the CDR3 is 12 residues. CDR3 sequence: CASSLARTEQYF. DNA for the CDR3: TGCGCCAGCAGCTTGGCCCGTACCGAGCAGTACTTC.

V and J are TRBV7-3 and TRBJ2-1; 9 nucleotides match TRBD2. Germline V gives CDR1 SGHTA, CDR2 FQGTGA. The CDR3 has 15 residues. J gave up 6 bases and V 5 bases, and 8 bases lay outside the gene matches. CDR3: CASSLNSGSPNEQFF. CDR3 DNA sequence: TGTGCCAGCAGCCTAAATAGCGGGAGCCCCAATGAGCAGTTCTTC. The whole variable domain, filled in from reference TRBV7-3 and TRBJ2-1, reads GAGVSQTPSNKVTEKGKYVELRCDPISGHTALYWYRQSLGQGPEFLIYFQGTGAADDSGLPNDRFFAVRPEGSVSTLKIQRTERGDSAVYLCASSLNSGSPNEQFFGPGTRLTVL.

The chain has TRBV29-1 and TRBJ2-7, with TRBD2 matching over 7 bases. The CDR3 runs to 13 residues. In germline, CDR1 is SQVTM, CDR2 ANQGSEA. J lost 2 bases, V lost 4 bases, and 5 bases had no gene match. This CDR3 is CSVVWGGTYEQYF. In nucleotides, the CDR3 is TGCAGCGTTGTATGGGGGGGAACCTACGAGCAGTACTTC.

V usage is TRBV5-1 and J usage is TRBJ2-7, with D possibly being TRBD1 or TRBD2 (5 bases each). Trimming took off 5 bases at V and 5 bases at J, with 17 bases between the two ends. CDR3 length: 14 residues. Per the germline V gene, CDR1 is SGHRS and CDR2 is YFSETQ. The CDR3 is CASSLGWGSHEQYF. CDR3 coding DNA: TGCGCCAGCAGTCTCGGTTGGGGGTCCCACGAGCAGTACTTC.

The genes are TRBV7-6 and TRBJ1-1, with TRBD1 matching 8 bases. Per germline, CDR1 SGHVS and CDR2 FNYEAQ. J was trimmed by 0 bases and V by 5 bases; bases with no gene match: 11. This CDR3 comprises 17 residues. The CDR3 nucleotides are TGTGCCAGCAGCCCCGGACAGGGAGAATTAATGAACACTGAAGCTTTCTTT. This codes for CASSPGQGELMNTEAFF.

The genes are TRBV4-1 and TRBJ2-2, with D unresolved. The ends were cut back, 1 base at V and 5 bases at J, with 8 bases in the middle. CDR1 MGHRA and CDR2 YSYEKL come from the germline V gene. The CDR3 runs to 14 residues. The CDR3 region is CASSQGSGTGELFF. CDR3 bases: TGCGCCAGCAGCCAAGGTAGTGGGACCGGGGAGCTGTTTTTT.

The chain has TRBV6-6 and TRBJ1-1; D not certain. Trimming stripped 8 bases from V and 7 bases from J, with 8 bases between. Looked up from germline, CDR1 is MNHNY and CDR2 is SVGAGI (reference sequence). CDR3 length: 10 amino acids. CDR3 sequence reads: CASGGSEAFF. The CDR3, as DNA: TGTGCCAGCGGAGGGAGTGAAGCTTTCTTT.

V gene TRBV6-5 combines with J gene TRBJ2-3, with 9 bases identical to TRBD1. CDR1 is MNHEY, CDR2 SVGAGI, per germline. This CDR3 contains 13 residues. V shed 4 bases, J shed 9 bases, and the junction held 5 bases outside the gene matches. CDR3 in amino acids: CASSSRDRDTQYF. The CDR3, as DNA: TGTGCCAGCAGTTCCCGGGACAGGGACACGCAGTATTTT.

This clone has only one observation. This chain links TRBV9 with TRBJ2-7; 10 bases align to TRBD1. Germline values: CDR1 SGDLS, CDR2 YYNGEE. The CDR3 covers 15 residues. V shed 4 bases, J shed 4 bases, and the junction held 8 bases outside the gene matches. CDR3 DNA: TGTGCCAGCAGCCCCTGGACAGGGGGGAGTTACGAGCAGTACTTC. Its translation: CASSPWTGGSYEQYF.

The gene calls are TRBV5-1 and TRBJ1-6; D call uncertain. Looked up from germline, CDR1 is SGHRS and CDR2 is YFSETQ. V shed 4 bases and J shed 8 bases, with 10 bases lying between them. There are 13 residues in the CDR3. The CDR3: CASSPGEDSPLHF. CDR3 nucleotide sequence: TGCGCCAGCAGCCCCGGAGAGGATTCACCCCTCCACTTT.

This clone was seen just once. This sequence joins TRBV6-1 and TRBJ2-7; D is unclear. The V gene's germline CDR1 is MNHNS and CDR2 SASEGT. This CDR3 comprises 14 residues. The ends were cut back, 2 bases at V and 2 bases at J, with 10 bases in the middle. In DNA, the CDR3 is TGTGCCAGCAGTGAACGTCACGGAGCCTACGAGCAGTACTTC. Translating gives CASSERHGAYEQYF.

The chain has TRBV7-3 and TRBJ2-7; the D is unclear. Between the trimmed V and J ends, which lost 1 base and 7 bases, there was a span of 14 bases. CDR1 is SGHTA, CDR2 FQGTGA, per germline. CDR3 length equals 14 residues. CDR3 nucleotide sequence: TGTGCCAGCAGCTTAATAAGCCCCGGTTCAGAGCAGTACTTC. Amino acids: CASSLISPGSEQYF.

As concerns this clone: The sample has other DNA sequences that encode this CDR3 too. The V call is TRBV9, the J call TRBJ2-7; TRBD2 aligns across 7 bases. With V trimmed by 0 bases and J by 1 base, 4 bases remained unmatched. The CDR3 contains 15 residues. Germline V gene lookup returns CDR1 SGDLS and CDR2 YYNGEE. CDR3 sequence reads: CASSVEAGRSYEQYF. In DNA, the CDR3 is TGTGCCAGCAGCGTAGAAGCGGGGCGGTCCTACGAGCAGTACTTC.

This chain connects TRBV5-1 to TRBJ2-3; TRBD2 is a possible D gene (6 bases). The V gene lost 0 bases and the J gene lost 6 bases, with 11 bases spanning the gap. This CDR3 spans 14 amino acids. The germline V gene encodes CDR1 SGHRS and CDR2 YFSETQ. The CDR3 is CASSLEQAGDTQYF. DNA of the CDR3: TGCGCCAGCAGCTTGGAGCAGGCGGGGGATACGCAGTATTTT.

The chain recombines TRBV5-4 with TRBJ2-4; D is perhaps TRBD2 (5 bases). Germline loops: CDR1 SGHNT, CDR2 YYREEE (reference sequence). The CDR3 loop spans 13 amino acids. V was cut by 4 bases and J by 8 bases, with 13 bases left in between. CDR3 loop: CASSLTSRDIQYF. The CDR3 DNA follows: TGTGCCAGCAGCCTCACTAGTAGGGACATTCAGTACTTC.

This clone was observed once. This sample includes further DNA sequences coding for the same CDR3. The chain carries TRBV5-1 and TRBJ1-2; D is uncertain. Trimming took 0 bases from V and 7 from J, leaving 10 bases between them. This CDR3 comprises 13 residues. CDR1 is SGHRS and CDR2 is YFSETQ in the germline V gene. The CDR3 here is CASSLVAGSGYTF. The CDR3 coding sequence is TGCGCCAGCAGCTTGGTTGCGGGATCTGGCTACACCTTC.

The rearrangement links TRBV28 to TRBJ2-7; 9 nucleotides line up with TRBD1. This CDR3 is 14 amino acids long. Germline V lookup: CDR1 MDHEN, CDR2 SYDVKM. Trimming cost V 4 bases and J 4 bases; bases outside gene matches: 5. The CDR3 DNA follows: TGTGCCAGCAGTTCACATGACAGGGGGTACGAGCAGTACTTC. Encoded protein: CASSSHDRGYEQYF.

The V gene is TRBV9, the J gene TRBJ2-6; D uncertain. V gave up 2 bases and J gave up 4 bases, with 10 bases separating them. Germline-derived CDR1 and CDR2 are SGDLS and YYNGEE. The CDR3 has 15 amino acids. This CDR3 reads CASSVQVYGANVLTF. The CDR3 coding sequence is TGTGCCAGCAGCGTTCAGGTCTACGGGGCCAACGTCCTGACTTTC.

The genes are TRBV20-1 and TRBJ2-5; D is undetermined. This CDR3 is 11 amino acids long. CDR1 is DFQATT and CDR2 is SNEGSKA in the germline V gene (reference sequence). This chain's CDR3 is CSTPSRETQYF. The CDR3 DNA is TGCAGCACCCCTAGTAGGGAGACCCAGTACTTC.